This T cell receptor beta chain comes out of a study of T cell repertoires in cytomegalovirus infection. This CDR3 spans 16 amino acids. Germline CDR1 and CDR2: MNHNS and SASEGT. V lost 3 bases to trimming and J lost 6 bases; unmatched junction nucleotides: 10. TCRdb reprocessed the reads via MiXCR and lists one record per CDR3 protein. The sample has about 530,000 distinct CDR3 sequences, around 27% seen once. Sequenced input: PBMCs. This sequence was found in a human donor in good health (CMV status not recorded). Some clones in this sample may be carry-over from other donors' samples. The chain couples TRBV6-1 to TRBJ1-5; 8 bases line up with TRBD1. CDR3 residues: CASSDRDRNRAQPQHF. As DNA, the CDR3 is TGTGCCAGCAGTGACAGGGACAGGAACCGGGCTCAGCCCCAGCATTTT.